The sequence of this TCR beta chain was determined in a study of CD8 T cells in Susac syndrome. Reverse transcription of roughly 0.45 to 1 ug RNA was performed with random hexamers. A multiplex approach, immunoSEQ multiplex PCR, amplified TCR beta CDR3 across 54 Vbeta and 13 Jbeta. TCRdb reprocessed the immunoSEQ multiplex PCR reads via MiXCR and lists one record per CDR3 protein. The repertoire includes about 71,000 distinct CDR3 sequences, nearly 96% of them detected once, and 0.085% to 0.14% sits in the top ten. Study-wide findings and caveats: The authors acknowledged that the study's TCR sequencing and HLA analysis involved relatively few individuals.

The study used treatment-naive patients who had stable or active relapsing-remitting disease as multiple sclerosis controls. Negative magnetic isolation gave CD8+ and CD4+ cells; FACS enriched CD8+ TEMRA. Trimming stripped 5 bases from V and 1 base from J, with 14 bases between. The CDR3 contains 15 residues. Looked up from germline, CDR1 is MNHEY and CDR2 is SVGEGT. Worth noting for this clonotype: Antigen: not known.

Sequencing input: CD4+ T cells from PBMCs. This receptor was obtained from a human donor with multiple sclerosis. The chain recombines TRBV6-2 or TRBV6-3 with TRBJ1-1; no reliable D call. The CDR3 bases are TGTGCCAGCAGTCAACGAGGGTTGGGGAACACTGAAGCTTTCTTT. Translated: CASSQRGLGNTEAFF.